Listed here is a single T cell receptor beta chain. The antigen is not known. These data belong to a study of cytomegalovirus exposure and HLA in healthy donors. Overall study context: Early on, a data release was issued that held 85 million to 95 million unique TCRs from HLA-typed donors. General study findings and limits: There were several of the most significant clusters that appeared linked to common viral pathogens in a later analysis. It was 150 to 200 TCR beta chains that were listed as cytomegalovirus-associated.

Germline CDR1 and CDR2: KGHSH and LQKENI. The V gene end was trimmed by 1 base and the J gene end by 0 bases; junction bases not matched to a gene: 5. The CDR3 has 16 amino acids. It was with 60 Vbeta and 13 Jbeta primers that the PCR ran. Some clones are missing from TCRdb's copy, which holds only in-frame ones; the method was immunoSEQ multiplex PCR. The sample holds approximately 130,000 clones, approximately 85% seen once. The sample taken for sequencing was PBMCs. This receptor was taken from a woman under 40 in good health and CMV-seropositive. This chain connects TRBV18 to TRBJ1-2; 7 bases are shared with TRBD1. CDR3 protein: CASSPLPGTANYGYTF. CDR3 in DNA: TGTGCCAGCTCACCACTCCCGGGGACAGCTAACTATGGCTACACCTTC.